Listed below are T cell receptor beta chains from one sample, sequenced in a study of beta chain features in type 1 diabetes. TCRdb's table, derived via immunoSEQ multiplex PCR, lists solely in-frame clones and lacks some. The data contain approximately 170,000 clones, around 8% of them singletons. Material for sequencing was central memory CD4+ T cells from blood. These receptors came from a woman aged 35 to 49 with type 1 diabetes. The CDR3 runs from the conserved cysteine through the conserved F or W. The order of the fields is V gene, D gene, clone size, J gene, CDR3 DNA, CDR3 protein. D genes are given only for firm matches. Not all rows give a size; the values are once, few, many and, for expanded clones, a class.

>TRBV7-2|NA|few|TRBJ2-1
TGTGCCAGCAGCCCGACTCAGAGCTCCTACAATGAGCAGTTCTTC
CASSPTQSSYNEQFF
>TRBV5-1|NA|NA|TRBJ2-2
TGCGCCAGCAGCTTGGAGGGGCGCATGAGCACCGGGGAGCTGTTTTTT
CASSLEGRMSTGELFF
>TRBV5-4|TRBD1|NA|TRBJ2-1
TGTGCCAGCAACCGGGACAGGGGTCCCTACAATGAGCAGTTCTTC
CASNRDRGPYNEQFF
>TRBV7-6|NA|few|TRBJ2-7
TGTGCCAGCAGCCCCTCTGGACAGTCCTACGAGCAGTACTTC
CASSPSGQSYEQYF
>TRBV7-9|NA|NA|TRBJ2-7
TGTGCCAGCAGCCCCGCGGGGTCCCCCTACGAGCAGTACTTC
CASSPAGSPYEQYF
>TRBV7-8|NA|NA|TRBJ1-1
TGTGCCAGCAGCTTAGGGGGGGGAAGAGACACTGAAGCTTTCTTT
CASSLGGGRDTEAFF
>TRBV5-1|NA|NA|TRBJ2-2
TGCGCCAGCAGGACCGGACAGACCGGGGAGCTGTTTTTT
CASRTGQTGELFF
>TRBV29-1|NA|many|TRBJ1-2
TGCAGCGTTGAAGCGGGGTACGATGGCTACACCTTC
CSVEAGYDGYTF
>TRBV25-1|NA|NA|TRBJ2-7
TGTGCCAGCAGCCCTATCCCGGGTGCCGGCGGCTACGAGCAGTACTTC
CASSPIPGAGGYEQYF
>TRBV5-1|NA|few|TRBJ2-7
TGCGCCAGCAGCTTGGGGACTGAGCTTGTGGTGCAGTACTTC
CASSLGTELVVQYF
>TRBV11-2|NA|NA|TRBJ1-4
TGTGCCAGCAGCTCGGGAGGAGTAGGTGAAAAACTGTTTTTT
CASSSGGVGEKLFF
>TRBV6-4|TRBD2|NA|TRBJ2-1
TGTGCCAGCAGTGGCGGGACTAGCGGGACGGATGAGCAGTTCTTC
CASSGGTSGTDEQFF
>TRBV5-1|NA|few|TRBJ2-5
TGCGCCAGCAGCTTGGATAGCGCTCAAGAGACCCAGTACTTC
CASSLDSAQETQYF
>TRBV2|NA|many|TRBJ2-2
TGTGCCAGCAGTGAAGTGGGGCAGCTCACCGGGGAGCTGTTTTTT
CASSEVGQLTGELFF
>TRBV29-1|NA|NA|TRBJ2-2
TGCAGCGTTGAAAACACTATGAACACCGGGGAGCTGTTTTTT
CSVENTMNTGELFF
>TRBV30|NA|few|TRBJ1-1
TGTGCCTGGAGTCCCCAGATGGCTGAAGCTTTCTTT
CAWSPQMAEAFF
>TRBV7-9|TRBD2|few|TRBJ2-1
TGTGCCAGCAGCCGCTGGACTAGCGGGACTTACAATGAGCAGTTCTTC
CASSRWTSGTYNEQFF
>TRBV2|NA|NA|TRBJ1-5
TGTGCCAGCAGCCGACAGGTTAGCAATCAGCCCCAGCATTTT
CASSRQVSNQPQHF
>TRBV18|NA|few|TRBJ2-7
TGTGCCAGCTCACCAGGTCAGGGACAAAGGTACGAGCAGTACTTC
CASSPGQGQRYEQYF
>TRBV7-8|NA|NA|TRBJ2-1
TGTGCCAGCAGCTTAAACAGCAATGAGCAGTTCTTC
CASSLNSNEQFF
>TRBV2|TRBD1|few|TRBJ1-1
TGTGCCAGTCCGGGACAGGGGGCCAGTGAAGCTTTCTTT
CASPGQGASEAFF
>TRBV5-4|NA|many|TRBJ1-2
TGTGCCAGCAGCTTGGACAGCCACTATGGCTACACCTTC
CASSLDSHYGYTF
>TRBV5-1|NA|few|TRBJ2-2
TGCGCCAGCAGCTCTCCGACAGGTTTGGACACCGGGGAGCTGTTTTTT
CASSSPTGLDTGELFF
>TRBV10-3|NA|NA|TRBJ2-5
TGTGCCATCAGTGGGGTCGAGGGATCCCAGTACTTC
CAISGVEGSQYF
>TRBV14|TRBD1|NA|TRBJ2-1
TGTGCCAGCAGCCAAGTGGTGGGACAGGGGGCTTCGGGGCAGTTCTTC
CASSQVVGQGASGQFF
>TRBV6-6|NA|NA|TRBJ2-5
TGTGCCAGCAGTTACGACAATCAGAGGGTGACCCAGTACTTC
CASSYDNQRVTQYF
>TRBV30|NA|many|TRBJ2-1
TGTGCCTGGAGGCAGGGTAATGAGCAGTTCTTC
CAWRQGNEQFF
>TRBV4-3|TRBD1|few|TRBJ2-3
TGCGCCAGCAGCCAGAGACCTCCACAGGGGGAGAGCACAGATACGCAGTATTTT
CASSQRPPQGESTDTQYF
>TRBV28|NA|NA|TRBJ2-1
TGTGCCAGCAGTTCCCGGGACTCGCAGTTCTTC
CASSSRDSQFF
>TRBV6-6|TRBD1|few|TRBJ2-3
TGTGCCAGCAGTTACACGGGACAGATCACAGATACGCAGTATTTT
CASSYTGQITDTQYF
>TRBV28|TRBD2|NA|TRBJ2-3
TGTGCCAGCAGTCCCCTCCGGTCTAGCGGGAATACAGATACGCAGTATTTT
CASSPLRSSGNTDTQYF
>TRBV5-1|TRBD2|NA|TRBJ2-3
TGCGCCAGCACCCCCGGGACTAGCGGAAGCACAGATACGCAGTATTTT
CASTPGTSGSTDTQYF
>TRBV7-2|NA|few|TRBJ2-5
TGTGCCAGCAGCTTAGACCGTGAGTCGGAGACCCAGTACTTC
CASSLDRESETQYF
>TRBV5-1|TRBD1|many|TRBJ2-7
TGCGCCAGCACAGCCGGGACAGGGACCGACGAGCAGTACTTC
CASTAGTGTDEQYF
>TRBV11-2|NA|few|TRBJ1-2
TGTGCCAGCAGCTTAGCGCCTACAGATCTCTATGGCTACACCTTC
CASSLAPTDLYGYTF
>TRBV7-3|NA|few|TRBJ2-7
TGTGCCAGCAGCTTAACGGGAGGAACCTACGAGCAGTACTTC
CASSLTGGTYEQYF
>TRBV6-1|NA|NA|TRBJ2-1
TGTGCCAGCAGTGAAGAGCTTGAGCAGTTCTTC
CASSEELEQFF
>TRBV5-6|NA|few|TRBJ2-7
TGTGCCAGCAGCTCAGGGTTCGAGCAGTACTTC
CASSSGFEQYF
>TRBV5-8|TRBD2|many|TRBJ2-2
TGTGCCAGCAGCCAGCGGGGGCGAAACACCGGGGAGCTGTTTTTT
CASSQRGRNTGELFF
>TRBV5-5|TRBD1|few|TRBJ2-3
TGTGCCAGCAGCCAACAGGGGATGCAGTATTTT
CASSQQGMQYF
>TRBV5-1|NA|few|TRBJ2-7
TGCGCCAGCAGCTCTTCAGGGCGCGAGCAGTACTTC
CASSSSGREQYF
>TRBV28|NA|NA|TRBJ1-3
TGTGCCAGCTCAAGGAGGGGTGGTGGAAACACCATATATTTT
CASSRRGGGNTIYF
>TRBV30|TRBD2|NA|TRBJ2-7
TGTGCCTGGAGTGTAACTAGCGGGATGGGCGAGCAGTACTTC
CAWSVTSGMGEQYF
>TRBV27|NA|NA|TRBJ1-5
TGTGCCAGCAGCCCCGAGGCGGATCAGCCCCAGCATTTT
CASSPEADQPQHF
>TRBV10-3|NA|NA|TRBJ1-2
TGTGCCATCAGTGAGTCGTTCGGGAACTATGGCTACACCTTC
CAISESFGNYGYTF
>TRBV27|TRBD1|few|TRBJ1-2
TGTGCCAGCAGTTCACCCGACAGGGAGAATGGCTACACCTTC
CASSSPDRENGYTF
>TRBV27|NA|few|TRBJ2-7
TGTGCCAGCAGTTCCGCTAGATACGAGCAGTACTTC
CASSSARYEQYF
>TRBV5-1|NA|NA|TRBJ1-6
TGCGCCAGCAGCTCCACAGGGACCGCCAATTCACCCCTCCACTTT
CASSSTGTANSPLHF
>TRBV12-5|NA|few|TRBJ1-2
TGTGCTAGTGGTTTGGGCCTAGAGGGATATGGCTACACCTTC
CASGLGLEGYGYTF
>TRBV9|TRBD1|NA|TRBJ1-3
TGTGCCAGCAGCGTAGCTGACAGGGGATCTGGAAACACCATATATTTT
CASSVADRGSGNTIYF
>TRBV5-1|TRBD1|few|TRBJ2-7
TGCGCCAGCAGCGACAGCCCGGACAGGGTGGGCGAGCAGTACTTC
CASSDSPDRVGEQYF
>TRBV5-6|NA|NA|TRBJ2-7
TGTGCCAGCAGCCCGGCGCGGGGCCTAGGGCAGTACTTC
CASSPARGLGQYF
>TRBV29-1|TRBD1|many|TRBJ2-1
TGCAGCGTCGAGCCAGCACAGGGGAATGAGCAGTTCTTC
CSVEPAQGNEQFF
>TRBV11-1|TRBD2|NA|TRBJ2-7
TGTGCCAGCAGCAGAGGGGAGGGTCTATCCTACGAGCAGTACTTC
CASSRGEGLSYEQYF